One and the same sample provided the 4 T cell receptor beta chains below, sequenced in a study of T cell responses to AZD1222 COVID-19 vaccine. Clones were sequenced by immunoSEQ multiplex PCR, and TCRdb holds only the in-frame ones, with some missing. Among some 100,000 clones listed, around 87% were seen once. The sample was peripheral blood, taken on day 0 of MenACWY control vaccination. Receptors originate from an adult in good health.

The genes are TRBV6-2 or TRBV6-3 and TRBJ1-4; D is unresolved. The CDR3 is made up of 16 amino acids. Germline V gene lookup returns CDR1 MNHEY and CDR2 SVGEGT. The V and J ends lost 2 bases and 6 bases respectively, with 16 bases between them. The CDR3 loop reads CASSYPPDRKDEKLFF. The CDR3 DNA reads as TGTGCCAGCAGTTACCCCCCGGACCGTAAAGATGAAAAACTGTTTTTT.

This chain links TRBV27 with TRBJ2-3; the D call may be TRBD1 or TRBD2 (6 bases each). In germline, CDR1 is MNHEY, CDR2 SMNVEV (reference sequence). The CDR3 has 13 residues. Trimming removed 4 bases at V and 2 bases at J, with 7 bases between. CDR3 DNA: TGTGCCAGCAGTTGGGGGGCCACAGATACGCAGTATTTT. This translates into CASSWGATDTQYF.

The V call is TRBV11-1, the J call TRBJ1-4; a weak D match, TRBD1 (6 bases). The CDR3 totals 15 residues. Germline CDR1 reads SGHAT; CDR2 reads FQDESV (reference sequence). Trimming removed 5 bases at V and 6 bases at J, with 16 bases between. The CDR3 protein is CASSRTAERDEKLFF. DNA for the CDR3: TGTGCCAGCAGCCGGACAGCTGAACGGGATGAAAAACTGTTTTTT.

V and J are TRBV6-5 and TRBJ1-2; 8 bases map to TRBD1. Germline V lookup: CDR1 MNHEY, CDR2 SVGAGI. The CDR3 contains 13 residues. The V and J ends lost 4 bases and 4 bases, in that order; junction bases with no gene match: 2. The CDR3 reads CASSFQGAYGYTF. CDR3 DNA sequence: TGTGCCAGCAGTTTCCAGGGGGCCTATGGCTACACCTTC.